This T cell receptor (beta chain) originates from a study of response to subunit inactivated influenza vaccine (dated 2018 in TCRdb). Context from the whole study: To follow how T cells responded to a trivalent subunit inactivated influenza vaccine, the researchers relied on deep quantitative profiling of the T cell receptor repertoire. Results and caveats for the whole study, not just this receptor: According to the authors, only a limited number of new T cells may be recruited by each seasonal influenza vaccination.

Libraries came from RT-PCR. This sample was sequenced with an Illumina HiSeq 2500. TCRdb redid the processing of the public reads, applying fastp at Q25 and MiXCR, and retained in-frame beta chains. Here each entry gathers all rows of one CDR3 protein and keeps the most common genes and DNA. Within this sample are about 570,000 distinct CDR3 sequences, with roughly 10% of them counted one time only. The top ten clones comprise roughly 10% of the sample. A word on this clonotype: Its binding antigen is unknown. Base-call qualities are not available, and no considerably larger clone is one nucleotide away.

Measured from the cysteine to the phenylalanine, the CDR3 is 16 residues long. The entry retains the CDR3 DNA only, 48 bases that are in frame from base 1. V is shortened by 4 bases, J by 0 bases, and the region joining them spans 15 bases. CDR1 SGHKS and CDR2 YYEKEE were looked up in the germline V gene (reference sequence). The V and J genes are TRBV5-5 and TRBJ2-3; the D gene remains uncertain. This receptor was identified in a man aged 50 or older who received an inactivated influenza vaccine. Donor details come from another sample of the same person, matched by shared clones. The input for sequencing was PBMCs from blood, taken on the day of vaccination. The CDR3 protein: CASSKIVQLSTDTQYF. The bases read TGTGCCAGCAGCAAGATCGTACAGTTAAGCACAGATACGCAGTATTTT.